This is a list of T cell receptor beta chains from one sample in a study of blood T cell repertoires in COVID-19. The method was immunoSEQ multiplex PCR; TCRdb's version includes in-frame clones alone and lacks a portion of them. This table has under 200,000 clones, 65% to 90% appearing once. Sequenced sample: peripheral blood. The receptors stem from a human donor in a cohort sampled during active COVID-19. The conserved cysteine and the conserved F or W are not part of the CDR3 here.

v_call	j_call	cdr3_aa
TRBV4-2	TRBJ2-7	ASSQAIRQVDYEQY
TRBV21-1	TRBJ2-7	ASSATRDRDHEQY
TRBV24-1	TRBJ2-7	ATSDTQGGQY
TRBV5-1	TRBJ1-2	ASSLGGQGGNGYT
TRBV5-5	TRBJ2-5	ASSLTLIQETQY
TRBV27	TRBJ1-2	ASSLFVGQTAYGYT
TRBV7-3	TRBJ2-5	ASSLVGQGGETQY
TRBV18	TRBJ2-7	ASSPDRTYEQY
TRBV6-2/TRBV6-3	TRBJ1-5	ASSYGGQPNNQPQH
TRBV4-3	TRBJ1-6	ASSQDSGVGSPLH
TRBV7-3	TRBJ2-3	ASSLTSGGRATQY
TRBV28	TRBJ2-7	ASSFAESSYEQY
TRBV5-1	TRBJ2-7	ATTHFEAEGLYEQY
TRBV6-5	TRBJ2-7	ASSYSYRGVYEQY
TRBV3-1/TRBV3-2	TRBJ1-2	ASSQEAAYGYT
TRBV5-1	TRBJ2-3	ASSSYTGTDTQY
TRBV7-3	TRBJ2-1	ASSSGTGQF
TRBV28	TRBJ2-7	ASSLKIGTSAASEQY
TRBV6-5	TRBJ1-3	ASSLRQGLGNTIY
TRBV19	TRBJ1-4	ASSTLTGVTNEKLF
TRBV19	TRBJ1-2	ASTPVGGSYGYT
TRBV12-3/TRBV12-4	TRBJ1-5	ASQQGINQPQH
TRBV12-2	TRBJ2-7	ASRSLTEPGLAGGIFYEQY
TRBV18	TRBJ1-6	ASSQDTSYNSPLH
TRBV3-1/TRBV3-2	TRBJ1-5	ASSNGQGRGQPQH
TRBV4-1	TRBJ2-7	ASSSIPGQGSGTVTYEQY
TRBV25-1	TRBJ2-7	ASSEPDRAPYEQY
TRBV12-2	TRBJ2-1	ATRTSGSNEQF
TRBV4-3	TRBJ1-6	ASSQGPGDNSPLH
TRBV5-6	TRBJ1-2	ASSLGGDYGYT
TRBV5-5	TRBJ2-5	ASSIQLADGETQY
TRBV10-3	TRBJ1-2	AISYTGSEGYGYT
TRBV28	TRBJ2-7	AITGGTSYEQY
TRBV12-3/TRBV12-4	TRBJ2-7	ASSQASYEQY
TRBV28	TRBJ2-7	ASTYRDRVNEQY
TRBV6-4	TRBJ1-6	ASSAYMDSNRPNSPLH
TRBV6-5	TRBJ1-4	ASTLRGEKLF
TRBV7-9	TRBJ1-6	ASSLPGQPSGNSPLH
TRBV29-1	TRBJ1-1	SVVRFTEAF
TRBV7-2	TRBJ1-3	ASSLAAVSGNTIY
TRBV7-2	TRBJ2-3	ASSILQGTYRTDTQY
TRBV25-1	TRBJ2-5	ASSEYADRSETQY
TRBV15	TRBJ2-5	ATSRDRGQETQY
TRBV4-3	TRBJ1-5	ASSPGTGGQQPQH
TRBV28	TRBJ1-1	ASSLWNRGVTEAF
TRBV9	TRBJ1-6	ASGGQGNNSPLH
TRBV6-6	TRBJ2-7	ASSYLPGTEEQY
TRBV2	TRBJ1-5	ARGGRDSQPQH